This TCR beta chain was observed in a study of response to subunit inactivated influenza vaccine. Each CDR3 protein gets one entry after TCRdb re-called the RT-PCR reads with MiXCR. Here the sample spans around 200,000 distinct CDR3 sequences, 7.5% to 10% being singletons. V was clipped by 3 bases and J by 6 bases, with 15 bases between them. Germline V gene data show CDR1 as DFQATT and CDR2 as SNEGSKA (reference sequence). The CDR3 runs to 14 residues. This clonotype was seen a handful of times. Its specificity is unknown. Study-wide results and caveats: It was the authors' suggestion that each seasonal influenza vaccination recruits few new T cells.

The chain has TRBV20-1 and TRBJ1-5, with no clear D. This clonotype was sampled from a man between 50 and 59 years old who received an inactivated influenza vaccine. Sequencing was performed on non-naive T cells sorted from PBMCs, taken on the day of vaccination. This chain's CDR3 is CSASLGSGSQPQHF. The CDR3 DNA follows: TGCAGTGCTAGCCTTGGGAGTGGCAGTCAGCCCCAGCATTTT.